This record covers a single T cell receptor beta chain. The antigen remains undetermined. The sample comes from a study of shared clonotypes between healthy human individuals. Study-level findings and limits: Estimated richness was generally greater in naive than memory subsets.

The method was immunoSEQ multiplex PCR; TCRdb's version includes in-frame clones alone and lacks a portion of them. The repertoire holds 650,000 to 700,000 clones, with about 90% as singletons. The CD8 memory fraction combined CD45RO+ cells with TemRA cells (CCR7-negative CD45RA+). Sample: memory CD8+ T cells from PBMCs. Indicated subset: CD45RO+ cells pooled with CCR7-negative TemRA cells. The sequence derives from a man aged 18 to 30 in good health. Some clones in this sample may be carry-over from other donors' samples.

CDR3 loop: CSVEDPAAGGANTGELFF. In DNA, the CDR3 is TGCAGCGTTGAAGATCCGGCAGCGGGAGGGGCGAACACCGGGGAGCTGTTTTTT. The genes are TRBV29-1 and TRBJ2-2; TRBD2 matches at 10 bases. Trimming took 0 bases from V and 0 from J; bases not matched to a gene: 7. Germline V gene sequence: CDR1 SQVTM, CDR2 ANQGSEA. The CDR3 totals 18 residues.